This TCR beta chain appears in the sequencing data of a study of T-cell reconstitution after alpha-beta-depleted transplantation in children. The study, taken as a whole, reports: Day-60 TCRbeta diversity that was high in some patients was derived from surviving recipient T cells and thymic progenitors. A year had passed since transplant, and T-cell counts and diversity by then came mostly from newly produced T cells. At around two months after transplant, the alpha-beta T cells were reportedly derived from several hundred expanded clones that came from non-depleted graft cells.

The authors prepared the TCRbeta library with unique molecular identifiers. TCRdb reprocessed the PCR reads via MiXCR and lists one record per CDR3 protein. The sample records fewer than 450,000 distinct CDR3 sequences, roughly 16% being singletons. There are a few counts of this clonotype. Its antigen is still unknown. With V trimmed by 2 bases and J by 7 bases, 5 bases remained unmatched. This CDR3 contains 14 residues. The chain is built from TRBV12-3 or TRBV12-4 and TRBJ2-1, with 7 nucleotides matching TRBD2. This receptor was identified in a male patient aged 2 to 9 who had a stem cell transplant for acute lymphoblastic leukemia, so the T cells may come from the graft donor. This specimen was PBMCs, mostly from graft donor cells, taken 360 days after TCRalphabeta/CD19-depleted stem cell transplant. The CDR3, as DNA: TGTGCCAGCAGTTTACCCCTAGCGGTGAATGAGCAGTTCTTC. Translating gives CASSLPLAVNEQFF.